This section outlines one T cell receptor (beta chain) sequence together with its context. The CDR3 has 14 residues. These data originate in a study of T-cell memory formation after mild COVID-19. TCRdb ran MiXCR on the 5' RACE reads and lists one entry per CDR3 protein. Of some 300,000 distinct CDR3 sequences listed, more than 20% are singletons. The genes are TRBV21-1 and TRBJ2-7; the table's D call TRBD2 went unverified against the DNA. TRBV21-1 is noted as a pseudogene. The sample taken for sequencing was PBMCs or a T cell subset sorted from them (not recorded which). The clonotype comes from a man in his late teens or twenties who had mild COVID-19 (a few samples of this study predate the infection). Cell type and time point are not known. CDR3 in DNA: TGTGCCAGCAGCATTCCGGGACTTGCCTACGAGCAGTACTTC. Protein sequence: CASSIPGLAYEQYF.